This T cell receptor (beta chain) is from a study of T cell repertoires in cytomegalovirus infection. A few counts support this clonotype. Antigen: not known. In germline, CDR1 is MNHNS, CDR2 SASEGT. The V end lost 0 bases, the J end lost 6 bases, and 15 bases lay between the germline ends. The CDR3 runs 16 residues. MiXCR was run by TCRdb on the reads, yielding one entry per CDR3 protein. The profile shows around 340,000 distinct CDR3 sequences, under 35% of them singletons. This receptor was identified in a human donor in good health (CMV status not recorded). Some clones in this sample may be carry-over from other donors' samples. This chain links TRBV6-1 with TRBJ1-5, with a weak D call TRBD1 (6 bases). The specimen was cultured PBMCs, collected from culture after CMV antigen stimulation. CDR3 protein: CASSEAVTGIGQPQHF. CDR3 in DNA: TGTGCCAGCAGTGAAGCAGTAACAGGGATCGGTCAGCCCCAGCATTTT.